What follows are 20 T cell receptor beta chains derived from one specimen sequenced in a study of T cell clonality in common variable immunodeficiency. Data came from immunoSEQ multiplex PCR; TCRdb stores just in-frame clones and leaves some out. The specimen has fewer than 75,000 clones, none found just once. Sequencing input: peripheral blood mononuclear cells. The receptors here all came from a person between 18 and 70 years old in good health.

Ten or more counts support this clone. Read data end 3 residues before the CDR3 end; the end is taken from the germline J gene. The J gene is TRBJ2-1, the V gene TRBV18; D unclear. Per germline, CDR1 KGHSH and CDR2 LQKENI. Trimming removed 3 bases at V and 5 bases at J, with 8 bases between. The CDR3 contains 13 residues. The CDR3 loop is CASSPRRDNEQFF. CDR3 DNA, as far as it was read: TGTGCCAGCTCACCTCGAAGGGACAATGAG.

This clone was counted ten times or more. Other DNA sequences of this sample code for an identical CDR3. CDR3 bases read: TGTGCCAGCAGCCTCGGGGGGGCGAGTTATCAGCCC. This translates into CASSLGGASYQP. Given in full, the CDR3 is CASSLGGASYQPQHF. V gene TRBV7-6 combines with J gene TRBJ1-5, with D tentatively TRBD1 (6 bases). The read terminates 3 residues ahead of where the CDR3 ends, so the germline J gene completes it. V lost 5 bases and J lost 5, with 16 bases in between. Germline V CDR1 and CDR2: SGHVS, FNYEAQ. This CDR3 comprises 15 residues.

This clone was counted ten times or more. The missing CDR3 end, 3 residues past where the read stops, is filled in from the germline J gene. This chain links TRBV6-2 or TRBV6-3 with TRBJ2-2, with D possibly being TRBD1 (5 bases). The V gene lost 6 bases and the J gene lost 1 base, with 9 bases spanning the gap. This CDR3 has 14 amino acids. The germline V gene has CDR1 MNHEY and CDR2 SVGEGT. CDR3 DNA, as far as it was read: TGTGCCAGCAGATTCACAGGGAACACCGGGGAG. It specifies CASRFTGNTGE. The whole CDR3 is CASRFTGNTGELFF.

This clone has ten or more counts. The read ends 3 residues early relative to the CDR3; the germline J gene fills the gap. This chain uses TRBV6-1 with TRBJ2-3; D gene uncertain. CDR3 length equals 14 residues. Germline assignment: CDR1 MNHNS and CDR2 SASEGT. V was clipped by 4 bases and J by 0 bases, with 8 bases between them. The CDR3 spells CASSGDISTDTQYF. The CDR3 DNA, read in part, is TGTGCCAGCAGTGGAGACATCAGCACAGATACG.

This clone occurred many times. The read finishes 3 residues shy of the CDR3 end, and the germline J gene is used to complete it. V is TRBV7-3 and J is TRBJ2-3; possible D gene TRBD2, 6 bases. Germline CDR1 reads SGHTA; CDR2 reads FQGTGA. V was clipped by 1 base and J by 0 bases, with 17 bases between them. CDR3 length: 18 residues. The CDR3 DNA, read in part, is TGTGCCAGCAGCTTAATCCCCGGTCTAGCGAACAGCACAGATACG. Its translation is CASSLIPGLANSTDT. The full CDR3 is CASSLIPGLANSTDTQYF.

In its sample, this clone was seen many times. The read comes to an end 3 residues before the CDR3 does, leaving the germline J gene to fill in the end. The chain employs TRBV19 and TRBJ1-2; 8 positions agree with TRBD1. CDR3 length: 11 amino acids. Germline CDR1 reads LNHDA; CDR2 reads SQIVND (reference sequence). CDR3 DNA (partial): TGTGCCAGTAGTGGACAGGGCGGC. It codes for CASSGQGG. The CDR3 in full is CASSGQGGYTF.

This clone appeared many times. The read finishes 3 residues shy of the CDR3 end, and the germline J gene is used to complete it. The J gene is TRBJ2-7, the V gene TRBV20-1, with TRBD2 matching 11 bases. Per the germline V gene, CDR1 is DFQATT and CDR2 is SNEGSKA (reference sequence). V lost 5 bases and J lost 1; bases outside the gene matches: 13. CDR3 size: 17 residues. The DNA read from the CDR3 is TGCAGTGCTCTGGTGTTTAGCGGGAGGGCAGGTTCCTACGAG. Amino acids: CSALVFSGRAGSYE. The complete CDR3 sequence is CSALVFSGRAGSYEQYF.

This clone was observed at least ten times. The read ends 3 residues shy of where the CDR3 ends; the end is completed using the germline J gene. V usage is TRBV5-4 and J usage is TRBJ2-7, with 7 bases that match TRBD2. The length of the CDR3 is 14 residues. Trimming removed 5 bases from V and 0 bases from J; junction bases left unmatched: 5. CDR1 SGHNT and CDR2 YYREEE come from the germline V gene (reference sequence). The CDR3 loop is CASRSSGVSYEQYF. The sequenced part of the CDR3 DNA is TGTGCCAGCAGGTCCAGCGGGGTCTCCTACGAG.

At least ten counts were recorded for this clone. The missing CDR3 end, 3 residues past where the read stops, is filled in from the germline J gene. The gene calls are TRBV6-2 or TRBV6-3 and TRBJ1-5, with no clear D. V was clipped by 8 bases and J by 2 bases, with 10 bases between them. The V gene's germline CDR1 is MNHEY and CDR2 SVGEGT. This CDR3 has 13 residues. The CDR3 spells CASERARNQPQHF. The DNA read from the CDR3 is TGTGCCAGCGAACGAGCTCGCAATCAGCCC.

Ten or more counts support this clone. Incomplete CDR3 DNA: TGCGCCAGCAGCCAAGTCGAGCTAGCGGGAGGGCCTGCCTACGAG. It specifies CASSQVELAGGPAYE. The whole CDR3 protein reads CASSQVELAGGPAYEQYF. This rearrangement joins TRBV4-1 to TRBJ2-7; 12 bases agree with TRBD2. The read ends 3 residues before the CDR3 terminus; that terminus is restored from the germline J gene. Germline CDR1 reads MGHRA; CDR2 reads YSYEKL. The trim removed 1 base at V and 2 bases at J, leaving 9 bases unmatched. The CDR3 spans 18 residues.

This clone was recorded at least ten times. The CDR3 end is not reached by the read, which stops 3 residues before it; the germline J gene fills it in. The V call is TRBV28, the J call TRBJ1-2; D gene unclear. CDR1 is MDHEN, CDR2 SYDVKM, per germline. Trimming took off 5 bases at V and 3 bases at J, with 19 bases between the two ends. This CDR3 spans 16 amino acids. CDR3: CASSRSSLGRDYGYTF. CDR3 DNA, as far as it was read: TGTGCCAGCAGTCGATCTTCCCTTGGAAGGGACTATGGC.

This clone was seen more than once but under ten times. The CDR3 goes on 3 residues after the read ends, and that part is filled in from the germline J gene. The gene calls are TRBV2 and TRBJ2-1; 10 nucleotides agree with TRBD2. This CDR3 region has 15 residues. Germline V gene lookup returns CDR1 SNHLY and CDR2 FYNNEI. V lost 4 bases and J lost 2; bases outside the gene matches: 2. CDR3 sequence reads: CASSATSGPYNEQFF. CDR3 DNA, as far as it was read: TGTGCCAGCAGTGCGACTAGCGGGCCCTACAATGAG.

This clone appeared a few times. CDR3 residues: CAWQILSGNTIYF. The sequenced CDR3 bases are TGTGCCTGGCAGATCCTCTCTGGAAACACC. The chain links TRBV30 to TRBJ1-3; no reliable D call. The sequence runs out 3 residues before the end of the CDR3; the remainder is reconstructed from the germline J gene. Germline V gives CDR1 GTSNPN, CDR2 SVGIG (reference sequence). V dropped 5 bases and J dropped 0 bases, with 8 bases sitting between them. This CDR3 is built from 13 residues.

This clone appeared many times. The read ends 3 residues before the CDR3 terminus; that terminus is restored from the germline J gene. The genes are TRBV7-3 and TRBJ2-7; 9 nucleotides agree with TRBD1. Germline CDR1 reads SGHTA; CDR2 reads FQGTGA. The ends lost 2 bases at V and 4 bases at J; junction bases unmatched: 6. There are 15 residues in the CDR3. This CDR3 reads CASSLSPGQGYEQYF. Partial CDR3 DNA: TGTGCCAGCAGCTTATCGCCGGGACAGGGATACGAG.

This clone was recorded at least ten times. The missing CDR3 end, 3 residues past where the read stops, is filled in from the germline J gene. The chain combines TRBV29-1 with TRBJ2-7, with D perhaps matching TRBD1 (6 bases). This CDR3 has 16 amino acids. Looked up from germline, CDR1 is SQVTM and CDR2 is ANQGSEA. V was trimmed by 5 bases and J by 3 bases, leaving 23 bases between them. The part of the CDR3 DNA that was read is TGCAGCGTTAAAAGGAGTACTAAGACAGGATTCTACGAG. Protein product: CSVKRSTKTGFYE. The whole CDR3 sequence reads CSVKRSTKTGFYEQYF.

The sample holds many counts of this clone. The read gets to within 3 residues of the CDR3 end, and the germline J gene fills in the rest. V is TRBV28 and J is TRBJ2-2, with D maybe TRBD1 (6 bases). CDR3 length: 16 amino acids. Germline CDR1 reads MDHEN; CDR2 reads SYDVKM. V was pared by 5 bases and J by 4 bases, with 17 bases between. Partial CDR3 DNA: TGTGCCAGCAGTAGCTCCGGGACACTTCCCACCGGGGAG. It is translated as CASSSSGTLPTGE. The complete CDR3 sequence is CASSSSGTLPTGELFF.

The sample holds many counts of this clone. Read sequence stops 3 residues before the CDR3 end, and the germline J gene provides the missing end. J is TRBJ2-2 and V is TRBV7-8; no clear D gene. The germline V gene encodes CDR1 SGHVS and CDR2 FQNEAQ. This CDR3 has 14 amino acids. V gave up 5 bases and J gave up 4 bases, with 11 bases separating them. The CDR3 sequence: CASSPLPGTGELFF. The covered CDR3 bases are TGTGCCAGCAGCCCACTCCCAGGCACCGGGGAG. The full variable domain, rest sourced from reference TRBV7-8 and TRBJ2-2, is GAGVSQSPRYKVAKRGQDVALRCDPISGHVSLFWYQQALGQGPEFLTYFQNEAQLDKSGLPSDRFFAERPEGSVSTLKIQRTQQEDSAVYLCASSPLPGTGELFFGEGSRLTVL.

This clone was counted ten times or more. The CDR3 end falls 3 residues outside the read, so it is completed with the germline J gene. J is TRBJ2-5 and V is TRBV5-1; 10 positions match TRBD1. Trimming took 4 bases from V and 2 from J; bases not matched to a gene: 5. The CDR3 is made up of 15 amino acids. CDR1 SGHRS and CDR2 YFSETQ come from the germline V gene. This chain's CDR3 is CASSPGDRGQETQYF. CDR3 DNA, as far as it was read: TGCGCCAGCAGCCCTGGGGACAGGGGTCAAGAGACC.

This clone came up many times. The read is 3 residues too short to cover the CDR3 end, so that end is filled in from the germline J gene. The chain carries TRBV4-1 and TRBJ2-7, with 9 bases lining up with TRBD1. With V trimmed by 1 base and J by 2 bases, 6 bases remained unmatched. Germline CDR1 reads MGHRA; CDR2 reads YSYEKL. The length of the CDR3 is 16 residues. CDR3 DNA (partial): TGCGCCAGCAGCCAAGGAACAGGGGGCGCAACCTACGAG. Residues: CASSQGTGGATYE. In full, the CDR3 reads CASSQGTGGATYEQYF.

This clone was seen repeatedly, ten times or more. Read coverage stops 3 residues before the CDR3 terminus; the germline J gene supplies the remainder. This chain joins TRBV5-1 and TRBJ2-1; 8 bases agree with TRBD2. CDR3 length equals 18 residues. CDR1 is SGHRS, CDR2 YFSETQ, per germline. Trimming at V came to 0 bases and at J to 1 base, leaving 9 bases not matched to a gene. CDR3 DNA, as far as it was read: TGCGCCAGCAGCTTGGTTGTTAGCGGGGACATATCCTACAATGAG. This translates into CASSLVVSGDISYNE. The CDR3, in full, reads CASSLVVSGDISYNEQFF.